This T cell receptor beta chain derives from a study of control samples from healthy donors and cancer patients. Trimming cost V 5 bases and J 6 bases, with 23 bases left between them. CDR1 SNHLY and CDR2 FYNNEI come from the germline V gene. The CDR3 runs 16 residues. TCRdb keeps only in-frame clones here, not all; method: immunoSEQ multiplex PCR. The sample has about 170,000 clones; 90% to 95% are singletons. The clonotype originates from a woman aged 18-29 years in good health. The chain combines TRBV2 with TRBJ2-7, with a possible D match to TRBD1 (6 bases). Sample: blood. CDR3 residues: CASSLSRQVVPVEQYF. CDR3 coding DNA: TGTGCCAGCAGTCTAAGCCGACAGGTTGTCCCCGTCGAGCAGTACTTC.